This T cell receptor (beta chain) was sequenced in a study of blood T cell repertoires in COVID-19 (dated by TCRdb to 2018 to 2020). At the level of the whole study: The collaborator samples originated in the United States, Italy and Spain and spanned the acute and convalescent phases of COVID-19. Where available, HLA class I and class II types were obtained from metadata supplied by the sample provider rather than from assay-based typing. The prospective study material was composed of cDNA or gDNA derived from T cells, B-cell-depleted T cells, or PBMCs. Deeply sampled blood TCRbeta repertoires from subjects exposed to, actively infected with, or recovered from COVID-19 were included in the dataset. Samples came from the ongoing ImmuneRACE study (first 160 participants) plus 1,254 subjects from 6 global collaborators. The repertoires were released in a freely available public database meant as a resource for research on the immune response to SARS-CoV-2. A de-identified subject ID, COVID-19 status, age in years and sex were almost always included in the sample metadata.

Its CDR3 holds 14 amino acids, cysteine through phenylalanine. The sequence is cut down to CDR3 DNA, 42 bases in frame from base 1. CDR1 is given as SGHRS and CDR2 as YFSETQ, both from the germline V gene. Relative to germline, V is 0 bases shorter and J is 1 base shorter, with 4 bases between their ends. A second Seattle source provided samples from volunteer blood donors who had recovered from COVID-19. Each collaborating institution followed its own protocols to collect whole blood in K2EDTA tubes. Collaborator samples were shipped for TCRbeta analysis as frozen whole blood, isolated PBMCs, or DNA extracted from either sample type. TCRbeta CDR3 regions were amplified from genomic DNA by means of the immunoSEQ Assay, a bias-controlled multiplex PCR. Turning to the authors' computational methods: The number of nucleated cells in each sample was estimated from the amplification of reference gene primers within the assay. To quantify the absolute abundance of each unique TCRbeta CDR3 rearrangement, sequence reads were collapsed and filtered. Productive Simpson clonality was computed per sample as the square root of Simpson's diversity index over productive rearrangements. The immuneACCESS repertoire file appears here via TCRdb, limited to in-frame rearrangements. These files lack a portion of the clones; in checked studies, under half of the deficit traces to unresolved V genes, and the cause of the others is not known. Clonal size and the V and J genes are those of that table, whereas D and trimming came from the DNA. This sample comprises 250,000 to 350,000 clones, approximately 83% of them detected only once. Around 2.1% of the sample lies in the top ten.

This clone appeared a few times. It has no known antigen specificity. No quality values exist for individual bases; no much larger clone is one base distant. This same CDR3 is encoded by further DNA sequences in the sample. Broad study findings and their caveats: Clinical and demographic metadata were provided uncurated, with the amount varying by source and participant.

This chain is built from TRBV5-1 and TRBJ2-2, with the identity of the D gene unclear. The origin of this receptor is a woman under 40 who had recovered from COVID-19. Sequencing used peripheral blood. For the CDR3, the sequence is CASSLALNTGELFF. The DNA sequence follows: TGCGCCAGCAGCTTGGCGTTGAACACCGGGGAGCTGTTTTTT.